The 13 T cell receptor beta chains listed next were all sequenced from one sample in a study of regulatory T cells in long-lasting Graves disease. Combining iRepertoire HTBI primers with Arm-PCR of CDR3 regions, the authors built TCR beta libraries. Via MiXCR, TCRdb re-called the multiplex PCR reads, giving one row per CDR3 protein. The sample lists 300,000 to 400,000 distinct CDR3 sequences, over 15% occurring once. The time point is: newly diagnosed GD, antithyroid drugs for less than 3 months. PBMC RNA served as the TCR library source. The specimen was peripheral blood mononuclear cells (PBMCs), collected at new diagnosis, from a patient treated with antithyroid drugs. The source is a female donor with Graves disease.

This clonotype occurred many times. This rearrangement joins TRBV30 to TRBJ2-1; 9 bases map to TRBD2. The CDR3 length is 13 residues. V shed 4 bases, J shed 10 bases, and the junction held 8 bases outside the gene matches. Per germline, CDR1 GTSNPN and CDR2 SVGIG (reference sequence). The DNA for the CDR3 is TGTGCCTGGACGGGCGGGGGGGGAGGAGAGCAGTTCTTC. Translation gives CAWTGGGGGEQFF.

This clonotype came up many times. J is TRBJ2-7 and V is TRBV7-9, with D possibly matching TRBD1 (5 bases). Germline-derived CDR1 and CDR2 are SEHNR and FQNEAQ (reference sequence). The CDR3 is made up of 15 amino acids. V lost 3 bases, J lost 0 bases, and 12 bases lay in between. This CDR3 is CASSFGQGGSYEQYF. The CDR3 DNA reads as TGTGCCAGCAGCTTCGGCCAGGGCGGCTCCTACGAGCAGTACTTC.

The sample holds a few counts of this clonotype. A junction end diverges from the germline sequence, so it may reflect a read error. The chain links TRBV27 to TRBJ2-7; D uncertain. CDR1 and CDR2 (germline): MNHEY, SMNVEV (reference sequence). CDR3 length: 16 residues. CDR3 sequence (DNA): TGTACCAGCACCCCCTTTAGCAGCGCGAGCTCCTACGAGCAGTACTTC. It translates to CTSTPFSSASSYEQYF.

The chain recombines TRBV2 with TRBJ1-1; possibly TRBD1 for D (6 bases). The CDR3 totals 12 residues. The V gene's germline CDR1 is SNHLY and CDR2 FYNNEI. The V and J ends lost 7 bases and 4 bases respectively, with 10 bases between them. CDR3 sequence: CASTWGATEAFF. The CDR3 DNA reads TGTGCCAGCACCTGGGGGGCCACTGAAGCTTTCTTT.

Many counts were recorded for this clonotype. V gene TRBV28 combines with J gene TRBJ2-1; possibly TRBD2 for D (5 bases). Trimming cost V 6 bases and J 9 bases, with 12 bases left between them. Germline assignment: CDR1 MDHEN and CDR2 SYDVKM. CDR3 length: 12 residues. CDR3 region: CASSSEVREQFF. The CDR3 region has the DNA TGTGCCAGCAGCTCGGAGGTTCGTGAGCAGTTCTTC.

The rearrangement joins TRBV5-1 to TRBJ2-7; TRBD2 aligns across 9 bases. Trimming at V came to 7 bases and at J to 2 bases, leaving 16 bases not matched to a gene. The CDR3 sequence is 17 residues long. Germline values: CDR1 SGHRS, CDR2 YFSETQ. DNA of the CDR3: TGCGCCAGCGCACGGACGGCGGGAGGGCGGATGACCTACGAGCAGTACTTC. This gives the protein CASARTAGGRMTYEQYF.

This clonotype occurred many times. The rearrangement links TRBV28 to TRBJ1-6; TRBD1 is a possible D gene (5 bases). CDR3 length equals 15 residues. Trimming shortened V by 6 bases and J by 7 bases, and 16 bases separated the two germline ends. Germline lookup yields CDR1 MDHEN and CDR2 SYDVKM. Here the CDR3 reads CASRTPQGSNSPLHF. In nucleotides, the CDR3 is TGTGCCAGCAGAACCCCCCAGGGAAGCAATTCACCCCTCCACTTT.

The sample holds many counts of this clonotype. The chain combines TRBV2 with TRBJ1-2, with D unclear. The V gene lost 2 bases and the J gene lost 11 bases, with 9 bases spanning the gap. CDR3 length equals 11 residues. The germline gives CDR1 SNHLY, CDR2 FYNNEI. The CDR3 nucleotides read TGTGCCAGCAGTGAAAAACCTCCATACACCTTC. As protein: CASSEKPPYTF.

For the CDR3, the DNA is TGTGCCAGCACCTCTCCCGGCAAGGAGACCCAGTACTTC. Translated: CASTSPGKETQYF. The chain employs TRBV2 and TRBJ2-5; no definite D call. V was clipped by 7 bases and J by 5 bases, with 14 bases between them. The CDR3 length is 13 residues. Germline assignment: CDR1 SNHLY and CDR2 FYNNEI.

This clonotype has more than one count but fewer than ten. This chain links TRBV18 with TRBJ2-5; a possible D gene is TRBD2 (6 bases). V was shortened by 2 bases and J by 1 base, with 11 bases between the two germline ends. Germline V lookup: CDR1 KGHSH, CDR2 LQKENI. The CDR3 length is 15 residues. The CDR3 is CASSPVPGLQETQYF. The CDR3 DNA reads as TGTGCCAGCTCACCAGTGCCGGGACTCCAAGAGACCCAGTACTTC.

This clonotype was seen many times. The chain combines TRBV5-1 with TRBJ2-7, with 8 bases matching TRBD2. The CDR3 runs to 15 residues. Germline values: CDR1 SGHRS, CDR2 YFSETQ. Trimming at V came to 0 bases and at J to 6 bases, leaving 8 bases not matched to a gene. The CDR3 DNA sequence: TGCGCCAGCAGCTTGGTTAGCGGGATTGGTGTCGAGCAGTACTTC. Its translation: CASSLVSGIGVEQYF.

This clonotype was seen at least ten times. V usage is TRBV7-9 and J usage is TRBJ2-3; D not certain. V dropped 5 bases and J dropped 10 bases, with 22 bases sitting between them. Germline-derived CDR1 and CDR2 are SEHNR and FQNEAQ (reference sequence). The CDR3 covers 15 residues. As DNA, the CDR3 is TGTGCCAGCAGCCCGAGATTTCAGCCCTACCTAGCGCAGTATTTT. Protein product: CASSPRFQPYLAQYF.

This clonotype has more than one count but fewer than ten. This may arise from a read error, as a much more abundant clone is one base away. The DNA for the CDR3 is TGTGCCAGCAGCCCATCCCACTCGAGGTGGCCCTACGAGCAGTACTTC. Translation gives CASSPSHSRWPYEQYF. The chain recombines TRBV12-3 or TRBV12-4 with TRBJ2-7; D not certain. V was clipped by 6 bases and J by 2 bases, with 20 bases between them. The CDR3 loop spans 16 amino acids.